Sequencing of this T cell receptor (beta chain) was carried out in a study of blood T cell repertoires in COVID-19. Study-wide background: Both acute and convalescent COVID-19 samples were obtained from the United States, Italy and Spain. Sample material is recorded as cDNA or gDNA derived from T cells, B-cell-depleted T cells, or PBMCs.

Germline CDR1 SEHNR, CDR2 FQNEAQ (reference sequence). Trimming removed 5 bases from V and 7 bases from J, with 18 bases in between. CDR3 size: 15 residues. Original methodology: The assay estimated nucleated cells by amplifying reference gene primers. Clones were read by immunoSEQ multiplex PCR, and TCRdb kept only the in-frame ones, dropping some. V, J and clone size are those of that table, while D and trimming were read from the DNA. The table has approximately 270,000 clones, roughly 91% seen once. This clone was found once. This sequence joins TRBV7-9 and TRBJ2-1, with a possible D match to TRBD2 (6 bases). The TCR originated in a man aged 25-45 years with acute or convalescent COVID-19. The specimen was peripheral blood. The CDR3 sequence: CASSAVGGMMNEQFF. CDR3 coding DNA: TGTGCCAGCAGCGCCGTGGGCGGGATGATGAATGAGCAGTTCTTC.